This T cell receptor (beta chain) was recovered during a study of T cells in Graves' hyperthyroidism and ophthalmopathy. RNA transcripts yielded amplified TCR beta CDR3 regions. The HTBI primer set served for first-round RT-PCR of the TCR CDR3. TCRdb fed the multiplex PCR reads into MiXCR, producing one record per CDR3 protein. The data hold a few hundred thousand distinct CDR3 sequences, with about 17% observed a single time. Per the germline V gene, CDR1 is SGHTS and CDR2 is YDEGEE. Trimming took 4 bases from V and 7 from J; bases not matched to a gene: 2. The CDR3 is 12 amino acids. The sequence derives from a man in his forties with Graves' hyperthyroidism. The chain uses TRBV5-8 and TRBJ1-5; the match to TRBD1 covers 7 bases. Sample: blood. CDR3 DNA: TGTGCCAGCAGCAGGGACAGACAGCCCCAGCATTTT. This translates into CASSRDRQPQHF.